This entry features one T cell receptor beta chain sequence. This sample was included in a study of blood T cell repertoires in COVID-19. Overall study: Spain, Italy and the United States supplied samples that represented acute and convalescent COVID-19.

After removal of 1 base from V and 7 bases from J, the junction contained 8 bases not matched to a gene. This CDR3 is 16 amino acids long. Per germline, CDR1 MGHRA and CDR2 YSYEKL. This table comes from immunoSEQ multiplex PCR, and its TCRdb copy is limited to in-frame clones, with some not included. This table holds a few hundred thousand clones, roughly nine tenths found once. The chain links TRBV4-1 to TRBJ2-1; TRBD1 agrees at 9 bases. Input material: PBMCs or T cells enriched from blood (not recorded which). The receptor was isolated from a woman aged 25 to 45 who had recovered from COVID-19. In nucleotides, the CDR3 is TGCGCCAGCAGCCAAGTGGGACAGGGAAGCGGTAATGAGCAGTTCTTC. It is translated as CASSQVGQGSGNEQFF.